This entry concerns a single T cell receptor (beta chain). How the authors handled the data: Researchers report that nucleated cell counts were estimated from reference gene primer amplification. Libraries were prepared by immunoSEQ multiplex PCR; TCRdb keeps only in-frame clonotypes and omits some of them. The V and J calls and clone size were taken over from that table, and D and trimming were inferred from the DNA. The sample consists of under 500,000 clones, about 85% of them appearing once. These data originate in a study of blood T cell repertoires in COVID-19. For the study at large: Material from acute and convalescent COVID-19 was sourced from the United States, Italy and Spain.

The junction had 2 bases not matched to a gene; V was cut back by 2 bases and J by 1 base. The length of the CDR3 is 15 residues. Germline CDR1 is SEHNR and CDR2 is FQNEAQ (reference sequence). Individuals drawn from under 30 US areas were roughly 18 to 100 years old. Cohort assignment relied on participant-reported clinical history. The chain links TRBV7-9 to TRBJ2-5; 9 positions agree with TRBD2. The sequencing sample was made of PBMCs or T cells enriched from blood (not recorded which). The sequence derives from a woman between 18 and 29 years old with acute COVID-19. The chain's CDR3 is CASSLQRGAQETQYF. CDR3 bases: TGTGCCAGCAGCTTACAGCGGGGGGCCCAAGAGACCCAGTACTTC.